The TCR beta chain described here comes from a study of OX40 agonist ivuxolimab in advanced cancers. Across the whole study: Partial responses occurred in three patients (one hepatocellular carcinoma, two cutaneous melanoma). Notes on the study in general: Expanded clones tended on average to be more numerous among CD8+ T cells than CD4+.

TCRdb keeps only in-frame clones here, not all; method: immunoSEQ multiplex PCR. The sample has about 58,000 clones; over 65% are singletons. CDR3 length equals 12 residues. CDR1 MNHEY and CDR2 SVGAGI come from the germline V gene. The germline V and J ends were trimmed by 11 bases and 1 base, with 9 bases remaining between them. As for this clone: Its target is not known.

The TCR was taken from an adult with an advanced solid tumor such as melanoma, head and neck, liver or kidney cancer. V usage is TRBV6-5 and J usage is TRBJ2-4; D is tentatively TRBD1 or TRBD2 (5 bases each). The specimen comprised CD4+ or CD8+ T cells sorted from blood, sampled in a trial of the OX40 agonist ivuxolimab. CDR3 region: CAQWGAKNIQYF. The CDR3 nucleotides are TGTGCCCAATGGGGGGCCAAAAACATTCAGTACTTC.